Shown below are 17 T cell receptor beta chains from a single sample sequenced in a study of cytomegalovirus exposure and HLA in healthy donors. PCR involved 60 Vbeta and 13 Jbeta primers. The data were produced by immunoSEQ multiplex PCR, yet TCRdb's version contains in-frame clones alone and is incomplete. The ten most abundant clones cover 2% of a sample with some 130,000 clones. Specimen: PBMCs. These TCRs come from a woman in her sixties or seventies in good health and CMV-seronegative.

The rearrangement links TRBV6-1 to TRBJ2-6; D is perhaps TRBD1 (6 bases). The V gene lost 4 bases and the J gene lost 0 bases, with 7 bases spanning the gap. Per germline, CDR1 MNHNS and CDR2 SASEGT. This CDR3 spans 15 amino acids. The CDR3 region has the DNA TGTGCCAGCAGTGCACAGGGCTCTGGGGCCAACGTCCTGACTTTC. Protein sequence: CASSAQGSGANVLTF.

The chain joins TRBV7-9 to TRBJ2-5; 7 bases map to TRBD2. The junction had 5 bases not matched to a gene; V was cut back by 2 bases and J by 5 bases. This CDR3 has 14 amino acids. The germline CDR1 and CDR2 sequences are SEHNR and FQNEAQ (reference sequence). CDR3 sequence reads: CASSLTRLAETQYF. DNA of the CDR3: TGTGCCAGCAGCTTAACCCGACTAGCTGAGACCCAGTACTTC.

The J gene is TRBJ2-7, the V gene TRBV10-3, with TRBD1 matching 9 bases. With 0 bases clipped from V and 4 bases from J, the junction kept 4 bases outside the gene matches. CDR3 length: 15 residues. Germline CDR1 ENHRY, CDR2 SYGVKD. This chain's CDR3 is CAISESVGQGYEQYF. As DNA, the CDR3 is TGTGCCATCAGTGAGTCAGTCGGACAGGGGTACGAGCAGTACTTC.

The gene calls are TRBV28 and TRBJ2-3; TRBD2 might be the D (5 bases). Trimming left V 1 base short and J 0 bases short, with 29 bases between. CDR1 and CDR2 (germline): MDHEN, SYDVKM. CDR3 size: 22 residues. The CDR3 is CASSLFPRPYASPGESTDTQYF. The CDR3 DNA sequence: TGTGCCAGCAGTTTATTCCCGAGACCATACGCTTCGCCCGGGGAGAGCACAGATACGCAGTATTTT. The full variable domain, rest sourced from reference TRBV28 and TRBJ2-3, is DVKVTQSSRYLVKRTGEKVFLECVQDMDHENMFWYRQDPGLGLRLIYFSYDVKMKEKGDIPEGYSVSREKKERFSLILESASTNQTSMYLCASSLFPRPYASPGESTDTQYFGPGTRLTVL.

The chain is built from TRBV5-1 and TRBJ1-3, with 8 positions matching TRBD1. The CDR3 is 17 residues long. V was pared by 0 bases and J by 0 bases, with 5 bases of the junction left unmatched. The germline gives CDR1 SGHRS, CDR2 YFSETQ. The DNA of the CDR3 is TGCGCCAGCAGCTTGGCCCCGACAGGGGACTCTGGAAACACCATATATTTT. Translated: CASSLAPTGDSGNTIYF.

This chain uses TRBV19 with TRBJ1-5; 12 nucleotides agree with TRBD1. Losses at the gene ends were 5 bases for V and 5 bases for J; bases not matched to a gene: 7. The germline V gene encodes CDR1 LNHDA and CDR2 SQIVND (reference sequence). The CDR3 runs to 16 residues. Written as DNA, the CDR3 is TGTGCCAGTAGTCCTTGGGACAGGGGGCATGATCAGCCCCAGCATTTT. It is translated as CASSPWDRGHDQPQHF.

CDR3 protein: CAWTVANTEAFF. As DNA, the CDR3 is TGTGCCTGGACGGTAGCGAACACTGAAGCTTTCTTT. The rearrangement uses TRBV30 and TRBJ1-1; no reliable D call. The CDR3 is made up of 12 amino acids. Trimming took off 4 bases at V and 1 base at J, with 7 bases between the two ends. Germline CDR1 reads GTSNPN; CDR2 reads SVGIG (reference sequence).

J is TRBJ2-4 and V is TRBV28, with TRBD1 as a possible D gene (7 bases). From germline, CDR1 is MDHEN and CDR2 SYDVKM. This CDR3 spans 20 amino acids. Between the trimmed V and J ends, which lost 2 bases and 0 bases, there was a span of 23 bases. CDR3 sequence: CASSLQVDSAGGIAKNIQYF. For the CDR3, the DNA is TGTGCCAGCAGTTTACAGGTGGATAGCGCAGGGGGGATAGCCAAAAACATTCAGTACTTC. Full variable domain (missing parts from reference TRBV28 and TRBJ2-4): DVKVTQSSRYLVKRTGEKVFLECVQDMDHENMFWYRQDPGLGLRLIYFSYDVKMKEKGDIPEGYSVSREKKERFSLILESASTNQTSMYLCASSLQVDSAGGIAKNIQYFGAGTRLSVL.

The DNA of the CDR3 is TGTGCCAGCAGCTTAGAGGGCAGGGATGAGACCCAGTACTTC. The encoded protein is CASSLEGRDETQYF. This rearrangement joins TRBV11-2 to TRBJ2-5; tentative D call: TRBD1 (5 bases). Germline V gene lookup returns CDR1 SGHAT and CDR2 FQNNGV. With 0 bases removed from V and 5 bases from J, the gap between germline ends came to 10 bases. This CDR3 region has 14 residues.

This chain connects TRBV11-2 to TRBJ1-6, with D unresolved. This CDR3 region has 14 residues. Trimming stripped 0 bases from V and 6 bases from J, with 6 bases between. Per germline, CDR1 SGHAT and CDR2 FQNNGV. This CDR3 is CASSLDLGNSPLHF. The DNA of the CDR3 is TGTGCCAGCAGCTTAGATCTCGGTAATTCACCCCTCCACTTT.

The V gene is TRBV5-1, the J gene TRBJ2-3, with 9 bases lining up with TRBD2. This CDR3 spans 16 amino acids. V trimming: 1 base; J trimming: 6 bases; junction bases outside the gene matches: 9. CDR1 SGHRS and CDR2 YFSETQ come from the germline V gene. In DNA, the CDR3 is TGCGCCAGCAGCTTGCGGGGCGGGGGGGCGTACGATACGCAGTATTTT. Encoded protein: CASSLRGGGAYDTQYF.

The chain links TRBV18 to TRBJ2-1, with D possibly TRBD2 on 5 matching bases. The CDR3 has 14 amino acids. V lost 1 base to trimming and J lost 7 bases, with 11 bases between them. Germline V lookup: CDR1 KGHSH, CDR2 LQKENI. The chain's CDR3 is CASSPRTGGNEQFF. CDR3 DNA sequence: TGTGCCAGCTCACCACGGACGGGCGGGAATGAGCAGTTCTTC.

The J gene is TRBJ2-7, the V gene TRBV28; tentative D call: TRBD1 (5 bases). Trimming removed 4 bases from V and 6 bases from J, with 10 bases in between. This CDR3 region has 12 residues. Per germline, CDR1 MDHEN and CDR2 SYDVKM. The CDR3 DNA sequence: TGTGCCAGCAGTTCAGACAGCCTCGAGCAGTACTTC. This codes for CASSSDSLEQYF.

The gene calls are TRBV10-3 and TRBJ1-4; tentatively, D is TRBD1 (5 bases). Trimming left V 6 bases short and J 4 bases short, with 15 bases between. Germline CDR1 ENHRY, CDR2 SYGVKD. The CDR3 is 15 residues long. CDR3 residues: CAIRAAGGGNEKLFF. The DNA of the CDR3 is TGTGCCATCAGGGCCGCTGGGGGGGGTAATGAAAAACTGTTTTTT.

The J gene is TRBJ2-3, the V gene TRBV7-3; no clear D gene. V was shortened by 3 bases and J by 2 bases, with 9 bases between the two germline ends. Germline V gene data show CDR1 as SGHTA and CDR2 as FQGTGA. The CDR3 is made up of 14 amino acids. In nucleotides, the CDR3 is TGTGCCAGCAGCTTGGCGGCCTACACAGATACGCAGTATTTT. Translation gives CASSLAAYTDTQYF.

The V and J genes are TRBV27 and TRBJ2-3, with D hard to call. Trimming removed 6 bases at V and 7 bases at J, with 5 bases between. Germline V lookup: CDR1 MNHEY, CDR2 SMNVEV (reference sequence). The CDR3 consists of 10 residues. CDR3 sequence (DNA): TGTGCCAGCAGGGCCTATACGCAGTATTTT. Protein: CASRAYTQYF.

This chain joins TRBV7-3 and TRBJ1-2; possible D gene TRBD1, 6 bases. With 2 bases removed from V and 4 bases from J, the gap between germline ends came to 8 bases. The V gene's germline CDR1 is SGHTA and CDR2 FQGTGA. The CDR3 has 13 amino acids. The CDR3 nucleotides read TGTGCCAGCAGCTTATCAGGGGTCTATGGCTACACCTTC. Encoded protein: CASSLSGVYGYTF.